This TCR beta chain stems from a study of blood T cell repertoires in COVID-19. The CDR3 is 13 amino acids. V shed 7 bases, J shed 5 bases, and the junction held 7 bases outside the gene matches. CDR1 and CDR2 from the germline V gene are MDHEN and SYDVKM. Data came from immunoSEQ multiplex PCR; TCRdb stores just in-frame clones and leaves some out. This sample carries some 500,000 clones, around 87% of them seen once, and the ten largest clones take approximately 1.8%. Material for sequencing was PBMCs or T cells enriched from blood (not recorded which). V and J are TRBV28 and TRBJ1-1, with 7 nucleotides matching TRBD1. The origin of this receptor is a woman aged 40 to 49 who had recovered from COVID-19. As DNA, the CDR3 is TGTGCCAGCATGACAGGGTCGGTTACTGAAGCTTTCTTT. It encodes CASMTGSVTEAFF.